The T cell receptor beta chain under discussion was sequenced for a study of shared clonotypes between healthy human individuals. Overall study findings and caveats: Non-shared clonotypes displayed generation probabilities falling below those of clonotypes present in all four donors. Some naive CD4 clonotypes, around 4.9%, turned up in common across a few donors.

V was clipped by 0 bases and J by 4 bases; unmatched bases: 2. Germline V lookup: CDR1 MRHNA, CDR2 SNTAGT. The CDR3 extends over 15 amino acids. Method: immunoSEQ multiplex PCR; TCRdb's copy keeps in-frame clones and lacks some. The sample records approximately 500,000 clones, 90% to 97% being singletons. This clone occurred once. Its antigen remains unidentified. The receptor was derived from a young woman in good health. Sequencing used naive CD4+ T cells sorted from blood. The sample's subset: CD45RA+ positively selected. The chain employs TRBV6-4 and TRBJ2-3; 9 nucleotides line up with TRBD1. CDR3 in amino acids: CASSDSGQGSDTQYF. The CDR3 DNA follows: TGTGCCAGCAGTGACTCAGGACAGGGGTCAGATACGCAGTATTTT.